These 5 T cell receptor beta chains originate from one sample sequenced in a study of blood T cell repertoires in COVID-19. Assay used: immunoSEQ multiplex PCR; TCRdb lists only in-frame clones, some missing. The sample contains 310,000 or so clones, roughly 90% of which appear only once. Sequencing was performed on PBMCs or T cells enriched from blood (not recorded which). These receptors were obtained from a woman in her late teens or twenties with acute COVID-19.

This rearrangement joins TRBV9 to TRBJ2-3; 13 bases line up with TRBD2. V trimming: 3 bases; J trimming: 5 bases; junction bases outside the gene matches: 9. This CDR3 is 17 amino acids long. Germline CDR1 reads SGDLS; CDR2 reads YYNGEE. The CDR3 loop is CASSELAGGPRVDTQYF. CDR3 bases: TGTGCCAGCAGCGAACTAGCGGGAGGGCCCCGGGTAGATACGCAGTATTTT.

The chain joins TRBV18 to TRBJ2-7, with D tentatively TRBD2 (5 bases). V was clipped by 2 bases and J by 0 bases, with 8 bases between them. Germline lookup yields CDR1 KGHSH and CDR2 LQKENI. The CDR3 is 14 amino acids. The CDR3 reads CASSPAGSSYEQYF. CDR3 coding DNA: TGTGCCAGCTCACCAGCGGGCAGCTCCTACGAGCAGTACTTC.

V is TRBV28 and J is TRBJ2-1; D is possibly TRBD2 (5 bases). There are 16 residues in the CDR3. Trimming stripped 3 bases from V and 2 bases from J, with 14 bases between. The V gene's germline CDR1 is MDHEN and CDR2 SYDVKM. This chain's CDR3 is CASSFYLAKTYNEQFF. In DNA form, the CDR3 reads TGTGCCAGCAGTTTTTACCTAGCAAAGACCTACAATGAGCAGTTCTTC.

This chain links TRBV4-1 with TRBJ2-7; a possible D gene is TRBD2 (5 bases). This CDR3 has 15 residues. CDR1 is MGHRA and CDR2 is YSYEKL in the germline V gene. Trimming took off 1 base at V and 4 bases at J, with 14 bases between the two ends. The CDR3 DNA sequence: TGCGCCAGCAGCCAAGGTGGGCTAGCAGTTTACGAGCAGTACTTC. This sequence encodes CASSQGGLAVYEQYF.

This chain uses TRBV7-2 with TRBJ1-2; perhaps TRBD1 as D (6 bases). CDR1 is SGHTA, CDR2 FQGNSA, per germline. V was pared by 5 bases and J by 5 bases, with 15 bases between. This CDR3 spans 14 amino acids. CDR3 nucleotides: TGTGCCAGCAGCCTAGAGAGGACAGTGTATGGCTACACCTTC. Protein product: CASSLERTVYGYTF.